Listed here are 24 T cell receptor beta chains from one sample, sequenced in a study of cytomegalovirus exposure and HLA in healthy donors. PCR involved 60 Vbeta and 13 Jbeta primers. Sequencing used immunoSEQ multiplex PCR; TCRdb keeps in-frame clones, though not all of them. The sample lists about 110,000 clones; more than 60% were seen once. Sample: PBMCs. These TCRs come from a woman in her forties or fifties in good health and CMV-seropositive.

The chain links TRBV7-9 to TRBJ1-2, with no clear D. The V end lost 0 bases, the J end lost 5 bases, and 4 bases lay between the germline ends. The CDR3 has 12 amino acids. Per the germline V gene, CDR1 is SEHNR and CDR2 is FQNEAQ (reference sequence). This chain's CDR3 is CASSLARYGYTF. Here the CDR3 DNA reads TGTGCCAGCAGCTTAGCCAGATATGGCTACACCTTC.

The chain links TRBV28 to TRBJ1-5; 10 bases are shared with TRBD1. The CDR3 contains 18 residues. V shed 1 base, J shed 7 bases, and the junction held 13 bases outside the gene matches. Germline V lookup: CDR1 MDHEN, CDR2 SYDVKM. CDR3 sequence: CASSLYPGTGVGRQPQHF. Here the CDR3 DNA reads TGTGCCAGCAGTTTATATCCGGGGACAGGGGTGGGTAGGCAGCCCCAGCATTTT.

This CDR3 reads CASSLLSYEQYF. The CDR3 coding sequence is TGTGCCAGCAGCTTGCTCTCGTACGAGCAGTACTTC. The chain recombines TRBV5-6 with TRBJ2-5, with D uncertain. The J call is uncertain, as TRBJ2-7 better fits the DNA end. CDR1 SGHDT and CDR2 YYEEEE come from the germline V gene. The CDR3 is 12 residues long.

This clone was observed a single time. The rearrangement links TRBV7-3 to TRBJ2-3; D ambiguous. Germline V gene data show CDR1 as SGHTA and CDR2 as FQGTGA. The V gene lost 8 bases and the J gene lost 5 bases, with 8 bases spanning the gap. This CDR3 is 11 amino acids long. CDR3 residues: CASGYGDTQYF. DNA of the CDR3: TGTGCCAGCGGTTACGGAGATACGCAGTATTTT. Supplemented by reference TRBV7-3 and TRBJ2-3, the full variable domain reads GAGVSQTPSNKVTEKGKYVELRCDPISGHTALYWYRQSLGQGPEFLIYFQGTGAADDSGLPNDRFFAVRPEGSVSTLKIQRTERGDSAVYLCASGYGDTQYFGPGTRLTVL.

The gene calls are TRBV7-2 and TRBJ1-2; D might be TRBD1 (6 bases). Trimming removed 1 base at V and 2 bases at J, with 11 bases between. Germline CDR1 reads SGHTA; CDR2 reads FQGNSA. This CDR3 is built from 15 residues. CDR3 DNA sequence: TGTGCCAGCAGCTTAGTAACACAGGGAAACTATGGCTACACCTTC. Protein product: CASSLVTQGNYGYTF.

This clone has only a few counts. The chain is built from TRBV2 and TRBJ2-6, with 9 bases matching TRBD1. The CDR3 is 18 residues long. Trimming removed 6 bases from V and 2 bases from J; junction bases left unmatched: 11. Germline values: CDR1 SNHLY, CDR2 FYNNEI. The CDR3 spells CASRVLGTGIPGANVLTF. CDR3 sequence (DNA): TGTGCCAGCAGAGTCCTGGGGACAGGGATCCCTGGGGCCAACGTCCTGACTTTC.

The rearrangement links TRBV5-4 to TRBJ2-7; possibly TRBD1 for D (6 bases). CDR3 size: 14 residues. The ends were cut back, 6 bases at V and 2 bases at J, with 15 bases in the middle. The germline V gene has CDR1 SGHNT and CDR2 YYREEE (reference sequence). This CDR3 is CASNLGGATYEQYF. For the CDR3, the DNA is TGTGCCAGCAACCTAGGGGGAGCTACCTACGAGCAGTACTTC.

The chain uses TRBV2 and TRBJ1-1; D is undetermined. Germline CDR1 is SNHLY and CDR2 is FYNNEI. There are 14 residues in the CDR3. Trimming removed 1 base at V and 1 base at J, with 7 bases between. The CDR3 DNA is TGTGCCAGCAGTGAAGACCTATGGAACACTGAAGCTTTCTTT. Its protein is CASSEDLWNTEAFF.

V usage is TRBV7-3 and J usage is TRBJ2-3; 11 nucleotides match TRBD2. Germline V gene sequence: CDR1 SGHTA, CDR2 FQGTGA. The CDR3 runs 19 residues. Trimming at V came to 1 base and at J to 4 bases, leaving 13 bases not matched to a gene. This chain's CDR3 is CASSLISSGGAYPPDTQYF. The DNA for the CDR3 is TGTGCCAGCAGCTTAATCAGTAGCGGGGGGGCCTATCCCCCAGATACGCAGTATTTT.

CDR3 loop: CASSSQFPGQGYGYTF. The DNA for the CDR3 is TGTGCCAGCAGCTCCCAATTTCCGGGACAGGGGTACGGCTACACCTTC. The chain joins TRBV11-2 to TRBJ1-2, with TRBD1 matching 10 bases. The CDR3 has 16 amino acids. Per the germline V gene, CDR1 is SGHAT and CDR2 is FQNNGV. Unmatched junction bases numbered 13, after V lost 4 bases and J lost 8 bases.

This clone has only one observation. CDR3 loop: CASSQDRIRGEQFF. In nucleotides, the CDR3 is TGTGCCAGCAGCCAAGATCGGATTCGGGGTGAGCAGTTCTTC. The gene calls are TRBV4-2 and TRBJ2-1; D may be TRBD2 (5 bases). The V gene's germline CDR1 is LGHNA and CDR2 YNFKEQ. The CDR3 contains 14 residues. The V gene lost 0 bases and the J gene lost 9 bases, with 12 bases spanning the gap.

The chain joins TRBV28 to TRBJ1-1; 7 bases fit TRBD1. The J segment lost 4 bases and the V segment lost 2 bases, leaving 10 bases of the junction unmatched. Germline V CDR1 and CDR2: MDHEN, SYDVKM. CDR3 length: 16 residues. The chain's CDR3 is CASSLDRQGGLTEAFF. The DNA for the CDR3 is TGTGCCAGCAGTTTAGATCGACAGGGAGGCCTCACTGAAGCTTTCTTT.

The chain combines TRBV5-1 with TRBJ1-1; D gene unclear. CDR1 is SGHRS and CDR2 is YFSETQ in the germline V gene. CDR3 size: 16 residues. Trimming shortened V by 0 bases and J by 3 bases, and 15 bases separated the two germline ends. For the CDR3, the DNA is TGCGCCAGCAGCTTGGGTTCGGGGAGTGGGGACACTGAAGCTTTCTTT. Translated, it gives CASSLGSGSGDTEAFF.

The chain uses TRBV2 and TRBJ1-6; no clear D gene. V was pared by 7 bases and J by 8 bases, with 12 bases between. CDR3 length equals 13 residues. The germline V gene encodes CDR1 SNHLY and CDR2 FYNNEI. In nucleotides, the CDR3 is TGTGCCAGCAAACGCGACACGGATTCACCCCTCCACTTT. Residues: CASKRDTDSPLHF.

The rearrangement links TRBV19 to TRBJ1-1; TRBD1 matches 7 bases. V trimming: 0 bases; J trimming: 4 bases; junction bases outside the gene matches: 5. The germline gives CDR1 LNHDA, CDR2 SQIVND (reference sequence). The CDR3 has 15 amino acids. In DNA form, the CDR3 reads TGTGCCAGTAGTATAGAAGGGGGCTTTGGCACTGAAGCTTTCTTT. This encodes CASSIEGGFGTEAFF.

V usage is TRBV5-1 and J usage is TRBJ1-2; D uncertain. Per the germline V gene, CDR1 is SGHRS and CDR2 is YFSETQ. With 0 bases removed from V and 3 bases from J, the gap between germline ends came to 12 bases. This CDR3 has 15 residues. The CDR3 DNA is TGCGCCAGCAGCTTGGAGGTGGGCCCGGACTATGGCTACACCTTC. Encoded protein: CASSLEVGPDYGYTF.

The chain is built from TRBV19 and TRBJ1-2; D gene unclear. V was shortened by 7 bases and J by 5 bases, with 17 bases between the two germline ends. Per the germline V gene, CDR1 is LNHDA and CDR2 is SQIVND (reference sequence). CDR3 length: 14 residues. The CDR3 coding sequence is TGTGCCAGTAAAGAATTAGACACCGCTTATGGCTACACCTTC. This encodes CASKELDTAYGYTF.

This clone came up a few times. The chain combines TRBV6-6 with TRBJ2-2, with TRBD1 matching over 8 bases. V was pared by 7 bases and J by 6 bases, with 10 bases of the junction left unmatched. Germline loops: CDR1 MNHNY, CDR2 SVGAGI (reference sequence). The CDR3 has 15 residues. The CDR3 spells CASTRTGKVPGELFF. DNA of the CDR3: TGTGCCAGCACCAGGACAGGGAAGGTACCCGGGGAGCTGTTTTTT.

The CDR3 protein is CAWSVLRAGELFF. The CDR3 coding sequence is TGTGCCTGGAGTGTACTGCGGGCCGGGGAGCTGTTTTTT. The V gene is TRBV30, the J gene TRBJ2-2, with TRBD2 as a possible D gene (5 bases). From germline, CDR1 is GTSNPN and CDR2 SVGIG (reference sequence). CDR3 length: 13 residues. V was shortened by 0 bases and J by 6 bases, with 8 bases between the two germline ends.

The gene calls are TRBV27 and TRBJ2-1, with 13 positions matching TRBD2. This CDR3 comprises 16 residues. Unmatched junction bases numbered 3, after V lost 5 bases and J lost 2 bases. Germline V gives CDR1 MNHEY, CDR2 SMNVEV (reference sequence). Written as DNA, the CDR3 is TGTGCCAGCAGTCCCGGGACTAGCGGGGCCTACAATGAGCAGTTCTTC. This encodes CASSPGTSGAYNEQFF.

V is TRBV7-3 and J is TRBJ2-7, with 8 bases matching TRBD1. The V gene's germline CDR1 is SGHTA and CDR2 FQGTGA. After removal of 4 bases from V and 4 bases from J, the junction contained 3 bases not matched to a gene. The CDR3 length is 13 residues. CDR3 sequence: CASSSGGLYEQYF. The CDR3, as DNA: TGTGCCAGCAGCTCAGGGGGCCTATACGAGCAGTACTTC.

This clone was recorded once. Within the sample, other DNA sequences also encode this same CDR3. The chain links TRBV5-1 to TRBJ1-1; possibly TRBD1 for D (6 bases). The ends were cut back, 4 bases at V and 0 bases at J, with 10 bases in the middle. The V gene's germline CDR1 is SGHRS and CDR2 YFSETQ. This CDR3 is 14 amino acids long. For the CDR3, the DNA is TGCGCCAGCAGCCCTGACAGGCTGAACACTGAAGCTTTCTTT. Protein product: CASSPDRLNTEAFF.

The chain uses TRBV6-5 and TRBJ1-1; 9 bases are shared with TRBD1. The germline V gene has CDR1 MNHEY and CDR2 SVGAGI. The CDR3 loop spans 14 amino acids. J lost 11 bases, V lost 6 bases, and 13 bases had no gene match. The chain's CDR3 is CASREGAGQGMAFF. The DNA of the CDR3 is TGTGCCAGCAGGGAAGGGGCGGGACAGGGCATGGCTTTCTTT.

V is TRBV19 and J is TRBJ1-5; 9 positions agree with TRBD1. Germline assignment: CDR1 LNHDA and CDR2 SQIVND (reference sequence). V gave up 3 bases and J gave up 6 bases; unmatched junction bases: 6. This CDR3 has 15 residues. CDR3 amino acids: CASSMVGQGSQPQHF. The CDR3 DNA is TGTGCCAGTAGTATGGTGGGACAGGGATCTCAGCCCCAGCATTTT. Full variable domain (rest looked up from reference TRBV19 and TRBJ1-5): DGGITQSPKYLFRKEGQNVTLSCEQNLNHDAMYWYRQDPGQGLRLIYYSQIVNDFQKGDIAEGYSVSREKKESFPLTVTSAQKNPTAFYLCASSMVGQGSQPQHFGDGTRLSIL.